This T cell receptor (beta chain) appears in the sequencing data of a study of Graves' ophthalmopathy and Graves' hyperthyroidism. The CDR3 is made up of 11 amino acids. Deletions cut 3 bases from V and 7 bases from J, with 10 bases between. Germline V CDR1 and CDR2: SQVTM, ANQGSEA. This clonotype was seen at least ten times. Amplification from RNA transcripts yielded the TCR beta CDR3 regions. HTBI-primed RT-PCR formed the first round, and a multiplex PCR formed the second. Each CDR3 protein gets one entry after TCRdb re-called the multiplex PCR reads with MiXCR. The data hold almost 40,000 distinct CDR3 sequences, with roughly 49% observed a single time.

Sequences were obtained from peripheral blood. The receptor's source is an adult woman with stable Graves' hyperthyroidism. The chain combines TRBV29-1 with TRBJ2-7; D call uncertain. The DNA of the CDR3 is TGCAGCGTTGAGGAGTTAACGGAGCAGTACTTC. Residues: CSVEELTEQYF.